This T cell receptor beta chain was sequenced in a study of control samples from healthy donors and cancer patients. This CDR3 comprises 11 residues. Germline values: CDR1 MDHEN, CDR2 SYDVKM. Between the trimmed V and J ends, which lost 10 bases and 4 bases, there was a span of 10 bases. Sequenced by immunoSEQ multiplex PCR; TCRdb stores in-frame clones only, minus some. The sample lists roughly 88,000 clones, about 89% seen once, with around 0.95% in the top ten. The rearrangement uses TRBV28 and TRBJ1-2; no reliable D call. The sequenced sample was blood. This clonotype was sampled from a woman under 40 in good health. CDR3 coding DNA: TGTGCCACCGCATCGACCTATGGCTACACCTTC. Its protein is CATASTYGYTF.